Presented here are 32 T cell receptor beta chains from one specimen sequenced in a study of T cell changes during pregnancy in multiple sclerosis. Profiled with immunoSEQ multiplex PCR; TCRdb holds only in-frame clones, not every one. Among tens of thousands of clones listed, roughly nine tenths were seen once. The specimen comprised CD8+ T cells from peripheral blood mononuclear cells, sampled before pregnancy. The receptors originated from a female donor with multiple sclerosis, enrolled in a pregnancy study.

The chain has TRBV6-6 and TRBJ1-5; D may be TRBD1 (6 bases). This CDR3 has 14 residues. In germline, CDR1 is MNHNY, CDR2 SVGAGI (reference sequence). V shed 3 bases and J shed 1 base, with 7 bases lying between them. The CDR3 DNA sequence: TGTGCCAGCAGTTATGGACAGAGCAATCAGCCCCAGCATTTT. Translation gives CASSYGQSNQPQHF.

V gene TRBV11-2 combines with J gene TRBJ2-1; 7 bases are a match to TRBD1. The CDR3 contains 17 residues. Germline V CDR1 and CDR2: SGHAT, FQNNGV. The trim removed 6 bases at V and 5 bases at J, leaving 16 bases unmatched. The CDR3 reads CASSQGFGQALHNEQFF. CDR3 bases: TGTGCCAGCAGTCAAGGGTTCGGACAGGCACTCCACAATGAGCAGTTCTTC.

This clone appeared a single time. The CDR3 DNA reads TGTGCCAGTGGCTCGGACAGCCTCACAGATACGCAGTATTTT. Translated: CASGSDSLTDTQYF. The rearrangement uses TRBV6-1 and TRBJ2-3; D perhaps matches TRBD1 (6 bases). Germline CDR1 MNHNS, CDR2 SASEGT. CDR3 length: 14 amino acids. V was cut by 9 bases and J by 2 bases, with 15 bases left in between.

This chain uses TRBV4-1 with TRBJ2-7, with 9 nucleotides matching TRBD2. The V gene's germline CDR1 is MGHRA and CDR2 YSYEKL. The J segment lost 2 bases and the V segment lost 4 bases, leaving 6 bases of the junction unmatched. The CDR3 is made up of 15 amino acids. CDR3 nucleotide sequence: TGCGCCAGCAGCCTAATAGCGGGGGCCACCTACGAGCAGTACTTC. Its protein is CASSLIAGATYEQYF.

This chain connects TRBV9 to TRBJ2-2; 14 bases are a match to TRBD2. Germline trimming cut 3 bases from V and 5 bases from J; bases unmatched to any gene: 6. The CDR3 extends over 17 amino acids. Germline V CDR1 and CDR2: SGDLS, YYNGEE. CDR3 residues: CASSDRTSGGKTGELFF. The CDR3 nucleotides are TGTGCCAGCAGCGATAGGACTAGCGGGGGGAAAACCGGGGAGCTGTTTTTT.

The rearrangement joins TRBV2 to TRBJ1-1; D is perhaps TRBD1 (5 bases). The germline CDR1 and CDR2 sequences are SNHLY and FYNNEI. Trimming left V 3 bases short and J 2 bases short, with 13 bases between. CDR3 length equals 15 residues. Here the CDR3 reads CASSENRNRNTEAFF. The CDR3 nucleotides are TGTGCCAGCAGTGAGAACAGGAATCGAAACACTGAAGCTTTCTTT.

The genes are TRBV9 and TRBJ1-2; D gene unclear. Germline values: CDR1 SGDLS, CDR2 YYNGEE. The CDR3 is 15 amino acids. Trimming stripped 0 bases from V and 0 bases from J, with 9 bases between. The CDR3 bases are TGTGCCAGCAGCGTAGGCCAACTAGCTAACTATGGCTACACCTTC. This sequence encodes CASSVGQLANYGYTF.

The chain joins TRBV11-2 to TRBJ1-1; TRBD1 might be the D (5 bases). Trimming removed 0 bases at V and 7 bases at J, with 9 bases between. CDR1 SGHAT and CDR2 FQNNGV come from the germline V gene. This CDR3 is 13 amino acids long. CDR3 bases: TGTGCCAGCAGCTTAGATATGGGGGGTGAAGCTTTCTTT. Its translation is CASSLDMGGEAFF.

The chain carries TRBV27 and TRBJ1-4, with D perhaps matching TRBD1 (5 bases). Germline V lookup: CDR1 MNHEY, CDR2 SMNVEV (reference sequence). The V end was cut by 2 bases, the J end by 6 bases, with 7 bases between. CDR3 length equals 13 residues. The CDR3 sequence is CASSLSRDEKLFF. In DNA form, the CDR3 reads TGTGCCAGCAGTTTAAGCAGGGATGAAAAACTGTTTTTT.

The chain's CDR3 is CASSSGTGGAGETQYF. In nucleotides, the CDR3 is TGTGCCAGCTCATCGGGGACAGGGGGCGCCGGGGAGACCCAGTACTTC. This chain uses TRBV18 with TRBJ2-5, with TRBD1 identical over 12 bases. In germline, CDR1 is KGHSH, CDR2 LQKENI. Trimming took 5 bases from V and 5 from J; bases not matched to a gene: 9. The CDR3 has 16 residues.

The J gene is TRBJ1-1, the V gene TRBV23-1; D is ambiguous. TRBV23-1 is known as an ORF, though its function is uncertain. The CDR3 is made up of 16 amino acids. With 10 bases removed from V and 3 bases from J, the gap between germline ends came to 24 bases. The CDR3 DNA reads TGCGCCATCCTCTCGCCTATGTTGTCTAACCACACTGAAGCTTTCTTT. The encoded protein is CAILSPMLSNHTEAFF.

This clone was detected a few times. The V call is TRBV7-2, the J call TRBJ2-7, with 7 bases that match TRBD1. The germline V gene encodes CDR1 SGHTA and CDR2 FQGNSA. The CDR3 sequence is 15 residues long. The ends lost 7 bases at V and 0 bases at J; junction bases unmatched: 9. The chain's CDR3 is CASTPGGQSSYEQYF. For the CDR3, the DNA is TGTGCCAGCACCCCAGGGGGACAGAGCTCCTACGAGCAGTACTTC.

The CDR3 DNA sequence: TGTGCCACCAGCAGAGATCTGGGTACGGACACCTATGGCTACACCTTC. It is translated as CATSRDLGTDTYGYTF. The V gene is TRBV15, the J gene TRBJ1-2; maybe TRBD1 (5 bases). CDR1 is LNHNV, CDR2 YYDKDF, per germline (reference sequence). The V gene lost 0 bases and the J gene lost 4 bases, with 15 bases spanning the gap. CDR3 length: 16 amino acids.

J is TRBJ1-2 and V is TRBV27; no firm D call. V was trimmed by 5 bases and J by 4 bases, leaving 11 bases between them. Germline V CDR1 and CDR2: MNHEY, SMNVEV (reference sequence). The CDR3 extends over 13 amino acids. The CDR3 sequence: CASSPLNSYGYTF. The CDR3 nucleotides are TGTGCCAGCAGTCCCCTAAATTCCTATGGCTACACCTTC.

The CDR3 region is CASSIGQGGNQPQHF. The CDR3 bases are TGTGCCAGTAGTATTGGACAGGGTGGTAATCAGCCCCAGCATTTT. The chain has TRBV19 and TRBJ1-5; 8 bases fit TRBD1. V lost 3 bases, J lost 4 bases, and 5 bases stayed unmatched. This CDR3 spans 15 amino acids. Looked up from germline, CDR1 is LNHDA and CDR2 is SQIVND (reference sequence).

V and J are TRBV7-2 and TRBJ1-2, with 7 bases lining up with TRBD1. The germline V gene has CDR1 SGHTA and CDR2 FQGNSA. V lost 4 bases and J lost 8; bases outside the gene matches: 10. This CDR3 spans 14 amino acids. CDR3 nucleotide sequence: TGTGCCAGCAGCTCAGGGGACAGCCCTAAGGGCTACACCTTC. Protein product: CASSSGDSPKGYTF. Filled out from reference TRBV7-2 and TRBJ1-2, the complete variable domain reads GAGVSQSPSNKVTEKGKDVELRCDPISGHTALYWYRQSLGQGLEFLIYFQGNSAPDKSGLPSDRFSAERTGGSVSTLTIQRTQQEDSAVYLCASSSGDSPKGYTFGSGTRLTVV.

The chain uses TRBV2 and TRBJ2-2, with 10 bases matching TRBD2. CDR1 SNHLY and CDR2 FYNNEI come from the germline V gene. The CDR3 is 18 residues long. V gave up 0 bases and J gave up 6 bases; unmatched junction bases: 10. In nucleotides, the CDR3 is TGTGCCAGCAGTGAAGCTGGAAGCGGGGGGGCGATCGCCGGGGAGCTGTTTTTT. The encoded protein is CASSEAGSGGAIAGELFF.

CDR3 region: CASKGIAGYNEQFF. Here the CDR3 DNA reads TGTGCCAGCAAGGGGATAGCGGGTTACAATGAGCAGTTCTTC. This chain uses TRBV27 with TRBJ2-1; 7 bases line up with TRBD2. Germline CDR1 reads MNHEY; CDR2 reads SMNVEV (reference sequence). The junction had 7 bases not matched to a gene; V was cut back by 7 bases and J by 4 bases. The CDR3 runs 14 residues.

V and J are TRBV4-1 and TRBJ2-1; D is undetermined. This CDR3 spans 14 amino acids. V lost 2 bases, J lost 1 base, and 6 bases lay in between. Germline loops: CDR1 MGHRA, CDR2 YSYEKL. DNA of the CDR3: TGCGCCAGCAGCCAATCCCAATCCTACAATGAGCAGTTCTTC. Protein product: CASSQSQSYNEQFF.

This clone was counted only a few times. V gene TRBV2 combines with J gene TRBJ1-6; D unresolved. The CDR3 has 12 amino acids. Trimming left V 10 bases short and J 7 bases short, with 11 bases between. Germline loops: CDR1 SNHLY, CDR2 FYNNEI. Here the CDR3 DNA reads TGTGCCAACTCCCTCTGGAATTCACCCCTCCACTTT. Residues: CANSLWNSPLHF.

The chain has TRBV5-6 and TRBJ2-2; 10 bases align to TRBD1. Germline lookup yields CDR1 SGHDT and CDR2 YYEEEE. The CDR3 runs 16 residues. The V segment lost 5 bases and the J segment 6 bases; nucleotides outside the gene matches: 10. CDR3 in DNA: TGTGCCAGCAGTCTCCCGGGACAGGGGATCTCCGGGGAGCTGTTTTTT. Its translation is CASSLPGQGISGELFF.

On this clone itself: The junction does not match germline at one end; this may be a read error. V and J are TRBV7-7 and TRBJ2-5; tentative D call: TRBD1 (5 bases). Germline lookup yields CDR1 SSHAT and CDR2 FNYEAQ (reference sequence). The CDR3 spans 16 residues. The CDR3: CASSLTPYRLEETQYF. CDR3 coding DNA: TGTGCTAGCAGCTTAACTCCCTACAGGCTTGAAGAGACCCAGTACTTC.

The CDR3 DNA reads as TGTGCCAGCAGTCCGATCAACATAGCGGGCCCTAGCTCCTACAATGAGCAGTTCTTC. This gives the protein CASSPINIAGPSSYNEQFF. This chain joins TRBV27 and TRBJ2-1, with 7 positions matching TRBD2. The junction had 16 bases not matched to a gene; V was cut back by 5 bases and J by 0 bases. Germline V gives CDR1 MNHEY, CDR2 SMNVEV (reference sequence). The CDR3 consists of 19 residues.

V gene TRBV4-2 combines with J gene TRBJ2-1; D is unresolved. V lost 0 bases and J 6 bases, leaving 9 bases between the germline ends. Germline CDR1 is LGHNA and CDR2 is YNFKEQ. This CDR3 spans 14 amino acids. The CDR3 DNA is TGTGCCAGCAGCCAAGATAGGAGCGTCAATGAGCAGTTCTTC. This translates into CASSQDRSVNEQFF.

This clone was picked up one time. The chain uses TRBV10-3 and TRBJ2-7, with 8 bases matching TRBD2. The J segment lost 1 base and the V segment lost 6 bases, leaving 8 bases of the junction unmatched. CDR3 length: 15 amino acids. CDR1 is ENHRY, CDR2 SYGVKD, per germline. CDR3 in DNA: TGTGCCATCAGAAATGATGCGGGGGGATCCTACGAGCAGTACTTC. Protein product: CAIRNDAGGSYEQYF.

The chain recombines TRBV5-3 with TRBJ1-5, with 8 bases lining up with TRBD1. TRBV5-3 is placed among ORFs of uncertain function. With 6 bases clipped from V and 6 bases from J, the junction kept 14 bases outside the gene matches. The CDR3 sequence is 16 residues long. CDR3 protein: CARTGTGECFSQPQHF. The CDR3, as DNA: TGTGCCAGAACGGGGACAGGCGAGTGTTTTAGTCAGCCCCAGCATTTT.

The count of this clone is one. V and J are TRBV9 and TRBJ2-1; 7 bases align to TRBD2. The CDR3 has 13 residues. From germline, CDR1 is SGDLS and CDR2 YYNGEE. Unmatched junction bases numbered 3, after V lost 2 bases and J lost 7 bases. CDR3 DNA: TGTGCCAGCAGCGTGACTAGCTGGAATGAGCAGTTCTTC. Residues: CASSVTSWNEQFF.

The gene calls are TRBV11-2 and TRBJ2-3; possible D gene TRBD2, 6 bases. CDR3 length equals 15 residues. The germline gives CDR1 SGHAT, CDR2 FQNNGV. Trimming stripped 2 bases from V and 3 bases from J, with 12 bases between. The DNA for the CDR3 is TGTGCCAGCAGCTTACTGCGGGGTACAACAGATACGCAGTATTTT. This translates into CASSLLRGTTDTQYF.

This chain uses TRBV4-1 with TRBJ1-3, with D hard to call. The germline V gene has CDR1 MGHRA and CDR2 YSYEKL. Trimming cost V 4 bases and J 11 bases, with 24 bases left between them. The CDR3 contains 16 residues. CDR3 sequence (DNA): TGCGCCAGCAGCCTAATAGGAGGGCCGAATGCTAACGCCATATATTTT. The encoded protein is CASSLIGGPNANAIYF.

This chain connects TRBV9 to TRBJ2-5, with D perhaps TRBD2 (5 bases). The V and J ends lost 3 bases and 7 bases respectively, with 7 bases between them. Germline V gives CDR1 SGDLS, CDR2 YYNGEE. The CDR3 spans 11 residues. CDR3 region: CASSAEGTQYF. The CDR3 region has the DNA TGTGCCAGCAGCGCCGAGGGGACCCAGTACTTC.

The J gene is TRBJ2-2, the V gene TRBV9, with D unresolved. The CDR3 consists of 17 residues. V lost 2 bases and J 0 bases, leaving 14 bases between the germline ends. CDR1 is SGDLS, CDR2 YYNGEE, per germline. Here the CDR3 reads CASSVPLDKPNTGELFF. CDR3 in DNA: TGTGCCAGCAGCGTCCCACTTGATAAACCGAACACCGGGGAGCTGTTTTTT.

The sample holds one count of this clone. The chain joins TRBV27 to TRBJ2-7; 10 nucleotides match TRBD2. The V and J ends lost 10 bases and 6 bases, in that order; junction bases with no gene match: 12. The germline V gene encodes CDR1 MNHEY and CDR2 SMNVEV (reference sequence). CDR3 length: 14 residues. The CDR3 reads CATRLGGLAAEQYF. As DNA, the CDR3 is TGTGCCACCCGGCTGGGAGGACTAGCGGCCGAGCAGTACTTC.